The table lists the clone carrying this TCR beta chain with a few counts. Clones were read by immunoSEQ multiplex PCR, and TCRdb kept only the in-frame ones, dropping some. The sample records around 160,000 clones, roughly four fifths being singletons. The data originate from a study of blood T cell repertoires in COVID-19. With 0 bases removed from V and 6 bases from J, the gap between germline ends came to 11 bases. CDR1 is SGHKS and CDR2 is YYEKEE in the germline V gene (reference sequence). This CDR3 is built from 14 residues. The receptor's source is a man between 50 and 59 years old who had recovered from COVID-19. The gene calls are TRBV5-5 and TRBJ2-3; D gene uncertain. Sample: PBMCs or T cells enriched from blood (not recorded which). CDR3 DNA: TGTGCCAGCAGCTTGGACGTAGCCGGCGATACGCAGTATTTT. This sequence encodes CASSLDVAGDTQYF.